This note documents a single TCR beta chain sequence. Its antigen remains unknown. The V and J ends lost 5 bases and 2 bases respectively, with 21 bases between them. CDR3 length: 18 amino acids. The germline CDR1 and CDR2 sequences are LGHNA and YNFKEQ. This record belongs to a study of beta chain features in type 1 diabetes. As for the study in general: Sorted cells numbering some 110 million were examined across all samples.

Regarding the study as a whole: Within the patient group, naive, central memory and Treg TCRB repertoires appeared more similar to each other than within healthy donors. The study found moderately but significantly shorter TCRB CDR3s in all four CD4+ subsets of Type 1 diabetes patients.

Reverse transcription of all isolated RNA meant that expressed TCRB transcripts were sequenced. Measured with immunoSEQ multiplex PCR; TCRdb has only the in-frame clones, and not every one. The data show 200,000 to 250,000 clones, roughly 70% seen once. This sequence was found in a young man in good health. This chain uses TRBV4-2 with TRBJ2-2; weak D call: TRBD2 (5 bases). The sample comprised naive CD4+ T cells from blood. This CDR3 reads CASSYSWRRQPNTGELFF. CDR3 bases: TGTGCCAGCAGCTACTCTTGGAGGCGTCAGCCCAACACCGGGGAGCTGTTTTTT.